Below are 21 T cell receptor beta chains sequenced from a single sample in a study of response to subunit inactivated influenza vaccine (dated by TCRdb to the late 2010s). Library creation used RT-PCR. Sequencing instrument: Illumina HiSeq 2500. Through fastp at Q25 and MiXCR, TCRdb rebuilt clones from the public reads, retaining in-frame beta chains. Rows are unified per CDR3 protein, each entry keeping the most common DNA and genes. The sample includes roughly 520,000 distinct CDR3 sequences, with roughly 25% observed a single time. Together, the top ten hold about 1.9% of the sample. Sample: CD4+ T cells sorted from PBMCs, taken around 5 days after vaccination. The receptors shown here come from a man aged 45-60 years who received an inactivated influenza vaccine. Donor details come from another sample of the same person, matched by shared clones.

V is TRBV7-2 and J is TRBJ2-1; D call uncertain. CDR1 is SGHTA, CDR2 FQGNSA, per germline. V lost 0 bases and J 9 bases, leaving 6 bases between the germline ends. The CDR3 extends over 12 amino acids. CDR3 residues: CASSLANFEQFF. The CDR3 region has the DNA TGTGCCAGCAGCTTAGCGAACTTTGAGCAGTTCTTC.

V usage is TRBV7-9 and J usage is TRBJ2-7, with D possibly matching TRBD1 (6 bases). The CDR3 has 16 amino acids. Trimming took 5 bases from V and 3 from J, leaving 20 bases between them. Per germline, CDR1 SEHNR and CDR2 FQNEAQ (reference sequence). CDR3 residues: CASSPTPGQGFYEQYF. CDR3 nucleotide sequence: TGTGCCAGCAGCCCGACCCCTGGTCAGGGGTTCTACGAGCAGTACTTC.

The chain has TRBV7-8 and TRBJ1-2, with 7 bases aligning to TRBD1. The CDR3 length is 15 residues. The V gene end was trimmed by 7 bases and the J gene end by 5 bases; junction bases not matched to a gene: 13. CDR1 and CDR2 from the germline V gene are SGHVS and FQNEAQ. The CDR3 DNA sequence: TGTGCCAGCACTCCCGAATTGGGGACAGTTTATGGCTACACCTTC. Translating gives CASTPELGTVYGYTF.

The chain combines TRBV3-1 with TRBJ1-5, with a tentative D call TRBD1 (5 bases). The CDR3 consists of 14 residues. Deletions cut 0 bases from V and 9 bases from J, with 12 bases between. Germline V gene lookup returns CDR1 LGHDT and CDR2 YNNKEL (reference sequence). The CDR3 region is CASSQDTGRGPQHF. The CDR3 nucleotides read TGTGCCAGCAGCCAAGATACAGGACGGGGGCCCCAGCATTTT. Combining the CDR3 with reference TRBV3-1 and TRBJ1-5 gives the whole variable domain DTAVSQTPKYLVTQMGNDKSIKCEQNLGHDTMYWYKQDSKKFLKIMFSYNNKELIINETVPNRFSPKSPDKAHLNLHINSLELGDSAVYFCASSQDTGRGPQHFGDGTRLSIL.

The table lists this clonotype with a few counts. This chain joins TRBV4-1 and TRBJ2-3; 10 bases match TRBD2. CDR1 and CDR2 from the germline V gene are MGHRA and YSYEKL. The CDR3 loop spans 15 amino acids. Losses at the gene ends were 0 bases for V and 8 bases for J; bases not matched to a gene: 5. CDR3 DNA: TGCGCCAGCAGCCAAGAACAAGCGGGGGGGTTTACGCAGTATTTT. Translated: CASSQEQAGGFTQYF.

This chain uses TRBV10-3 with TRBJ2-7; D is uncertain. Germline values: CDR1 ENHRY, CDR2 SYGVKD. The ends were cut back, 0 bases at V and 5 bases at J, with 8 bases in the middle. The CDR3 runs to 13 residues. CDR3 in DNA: TGTGCCATCAGTGAGTCTAACAAGAACGAGCAGTACTTC. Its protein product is CAISESNKNEQYF.

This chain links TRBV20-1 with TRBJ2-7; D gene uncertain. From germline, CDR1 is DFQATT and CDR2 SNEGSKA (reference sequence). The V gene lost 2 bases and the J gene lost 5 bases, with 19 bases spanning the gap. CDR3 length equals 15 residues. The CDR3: CSARPPRARDNEQYF. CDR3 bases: TGCAGTGCTAGACCTCCCCGCGCCCGCGACAACGAGCAGTACTTC.

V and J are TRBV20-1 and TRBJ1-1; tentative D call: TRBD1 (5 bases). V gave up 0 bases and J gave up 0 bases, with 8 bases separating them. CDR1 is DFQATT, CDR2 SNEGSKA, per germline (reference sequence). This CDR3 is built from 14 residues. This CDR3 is CSARDGAMNTEAFF. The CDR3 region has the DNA TGCAGTGCTAGAGACGGGGCGATGAACACTGAAGCTTTCTTT.

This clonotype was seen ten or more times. CDR3 coding DNA: TGCAGTGCTAGACCAATCAGGGCAACCAGTAATTCACCCCTCCACTTT. This codes for CSARPIRATSNSPLHF. The chain joins TRBV20-1 to TRBJ1-6; D is possibly TRBD1 (5 bases). The CDR3 contains 16 residues. The ends were cut back, 2 bases at V and 6 bases at J, with 17 bases in the middle. Germline assignment: CDR1 DFQATT and CDR2 SNEGSKA (reference sequence).

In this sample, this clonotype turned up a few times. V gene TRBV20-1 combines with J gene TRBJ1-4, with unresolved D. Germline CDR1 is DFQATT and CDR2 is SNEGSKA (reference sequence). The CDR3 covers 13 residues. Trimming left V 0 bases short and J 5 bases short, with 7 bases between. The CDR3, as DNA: TGCAGTGCTAGAGAACACGGAAATGAAAAACTGTTTTTT. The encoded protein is CSAREHGNEKLFF.

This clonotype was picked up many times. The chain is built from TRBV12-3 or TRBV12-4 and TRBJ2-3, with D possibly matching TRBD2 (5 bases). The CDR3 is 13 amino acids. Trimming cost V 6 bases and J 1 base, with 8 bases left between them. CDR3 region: CASRLGGTDTQYF. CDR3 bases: TGTGCCAGCAGGCTCGGGGGCACAGATACGCAGTATTTT.

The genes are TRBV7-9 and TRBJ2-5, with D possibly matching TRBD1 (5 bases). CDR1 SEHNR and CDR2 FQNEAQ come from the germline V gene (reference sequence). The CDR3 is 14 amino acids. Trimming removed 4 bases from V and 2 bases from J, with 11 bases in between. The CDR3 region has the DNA TGTGCCAGCAGCTCACTTGACAGACAAGAGACCCAGTACTTC. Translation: CASSSLDRQETQYF.

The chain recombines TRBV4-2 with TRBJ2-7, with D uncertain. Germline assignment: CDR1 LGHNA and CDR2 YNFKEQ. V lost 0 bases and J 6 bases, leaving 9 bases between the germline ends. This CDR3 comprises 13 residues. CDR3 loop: CASSQESLGEQYF. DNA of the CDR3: TGTGCCAGCAGCCAAGAATCGCTGGGCGAGCAGTACTTC.

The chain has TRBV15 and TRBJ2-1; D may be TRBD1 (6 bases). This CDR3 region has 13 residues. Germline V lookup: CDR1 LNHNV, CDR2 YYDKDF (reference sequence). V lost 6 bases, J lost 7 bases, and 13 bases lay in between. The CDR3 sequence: CATSTLTGNEQFF. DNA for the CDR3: TGTGCCACCAGTACATTAACAGGGAATGAGCAGTTCTTC.

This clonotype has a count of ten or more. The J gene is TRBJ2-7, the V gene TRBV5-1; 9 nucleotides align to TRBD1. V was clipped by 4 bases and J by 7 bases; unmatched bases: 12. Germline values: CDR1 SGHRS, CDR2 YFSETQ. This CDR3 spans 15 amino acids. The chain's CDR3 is CASSQQGASLGEQYF. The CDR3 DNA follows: TGCGCCAGCAGCCAACAGGGGGCGTCACTAGGGGAGCAGTACTTC.

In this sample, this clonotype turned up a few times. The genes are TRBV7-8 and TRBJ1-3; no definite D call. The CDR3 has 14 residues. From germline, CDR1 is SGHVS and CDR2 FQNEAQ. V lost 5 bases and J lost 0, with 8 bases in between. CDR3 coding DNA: TGTGCCAGCAGCCCTAATTCCTCTGGAAACACCATATATTTT. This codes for CASSPNSSGNTIYF. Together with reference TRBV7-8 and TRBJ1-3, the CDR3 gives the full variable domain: GAGVSQSPRYKVAKRGQDVALRCDPISGHVSLFWYQQALGQGPEFLTYFQNEAQLDKSGLPSDRFFAERPEGSVSTLKIQRTQQEDSAVYLCASSPNSSGNTIYFGEGSWLTVV.

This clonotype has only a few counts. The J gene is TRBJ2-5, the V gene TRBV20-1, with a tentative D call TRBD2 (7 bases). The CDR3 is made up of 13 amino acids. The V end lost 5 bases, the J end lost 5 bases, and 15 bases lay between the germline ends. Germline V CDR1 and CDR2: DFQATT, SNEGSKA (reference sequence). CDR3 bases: TGCAGTGCTCGAGGGGGGGGCCGTGAGACCCAGTACTTC. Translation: CSARGGGRETQYF.

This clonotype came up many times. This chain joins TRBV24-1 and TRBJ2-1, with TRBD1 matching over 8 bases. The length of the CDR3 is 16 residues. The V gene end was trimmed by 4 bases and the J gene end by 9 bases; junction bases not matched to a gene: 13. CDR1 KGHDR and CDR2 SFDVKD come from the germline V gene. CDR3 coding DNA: TGTGCCACCAGTGAACCTTCAGGGGGCCGGGGTCGTGAGCAGTTCTTC. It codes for CATSEPSGGRGREQFF.

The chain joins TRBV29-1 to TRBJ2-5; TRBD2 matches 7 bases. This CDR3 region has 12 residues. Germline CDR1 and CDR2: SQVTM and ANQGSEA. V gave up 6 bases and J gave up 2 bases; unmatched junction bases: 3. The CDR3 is CSVRGIQETQYF. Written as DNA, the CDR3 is TGCAGCGTGCGGGGGATACAAGAGACCCAGTACTTC.

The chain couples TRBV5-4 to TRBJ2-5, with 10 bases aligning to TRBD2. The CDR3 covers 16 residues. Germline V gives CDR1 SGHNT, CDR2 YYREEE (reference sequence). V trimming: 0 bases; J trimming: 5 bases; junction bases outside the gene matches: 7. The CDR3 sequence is CASSLEASGSGETQYF. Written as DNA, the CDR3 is TGTGCCAGCAGCTTGGAGGCTAGCGGGAGCGGGGAGACCCAGTACTTC.

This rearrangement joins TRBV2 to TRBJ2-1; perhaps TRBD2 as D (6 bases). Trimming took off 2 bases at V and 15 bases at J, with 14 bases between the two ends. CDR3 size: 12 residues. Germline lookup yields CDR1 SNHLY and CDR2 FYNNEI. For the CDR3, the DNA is TGTGCCAGCAGTGAAAGTCGACTAGAGGCGTTCTTC. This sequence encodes CASSESRLEAFF.